The 10 T cell receptor beta chains below were found in one sample sequenced in a study of control samples from healthy donors and cancer patients. The assay was immunoSEQ multiplex PCR, and TCRdb's table has in-frame clones only and misses some. The data contain about 130,000 clones, 80% to 95% of them seen just once; the ten biggest clones take up 0.55% to 0.65%. The sequencing sample was made of PBMCs. The origin of the receptors is an older man with head and neck cancer.

The gene calls are TRBV3-1 (or the pseudogene TRBV3-2) and TRBJ2-5, with TRBD1 as a possible D gene (6 bases). Looked up from germline, CDR1 is LGHDT and CDR2 is YNNKEL (reference sequence). V was cut by 4 bases and J by 10 bases, with 13 bases left in between. This CDR3 comprises 12 residues. The CDR3 region has the DNA TGTGCCAGCAGCCCTATAGAGGGGGACCAGTACTTC. Residues: CASSPIEGDQYF.

The J gene is TRBJ2-3, the V gene TRBV3-1 (or the pseudogene TRBV3-2); TRBD2 matches at 10 bases. This CDR3 region has 17 residues. Germline CDR1 and CDR2: LGHDT and YNNKEL (reference sequence). V dropped 2 bases and J dropped 2; count of bases not matched to a gene: 7. DNA for the CDR3: TGTGCCAGCAGCCAAAGGGCTAGCGGGAGCGCCACAGATACGCAGTATTTT. Protein product: CASSQRASGSATDTQYF.

This clone was seen a single time. The chain employs TRBV6-2 or TRBV6-3 and TRBJ2-7; no reliable D call. The CDR3 sequence is 11 residues long. The V gene's germline CDR1 is MNHEY and CDR2 SVGEGT. Trimming removed 2 bases at V and 3 bases at J, with 2 bases between. Here the CDR3 reads CASSYLYEQYF. Here the CDR3 DNA reads TGTGCCAGCAGTTACCTCTACGAGCAGTACTTC.

The DNA of the CDR3 is TGTGCCAGCAGGCCGGGGGGGAACACCGGGGAGCTGTTTTTT. As protein: CASRPGGNTGELFF. The chain links TRBV6-4 to TRBJ2-2; TRBD2 matches 7 bases. The length of the CDR3 is 14 residues. The germline gives CDR1 MRHNA, CDR2 SNTAGT. V lost 6 bases to trimming and J lost 1 base; unmatched junction nucleotides: 2.

The chain combines TRBV5-8 with TRBJ1-1; TRBD1 aligns across 8 bases. J gave up 3 bases and V 4 bases, and 2 bases lay outside the gene matches. This CDR3 has 13 residues. Germline lookup yields CDR1 SGHTS and CDR2 YDEGEE. CDR3 nucleotide sequence: TGTGCCAGCAGCCCGGGACAGGACACTGAAGCTTTCTTT. This sequence encodes CASSPGQDTEAFF.

This chain links TRBV7-2 with TRBJ2-5; 8 nucleotides align to TRBD1. CDR1 is SGHTA and CDR2 is FQGNSA in the germline V gene. J was trimmed by 2 bases and V by 5 bases; bases with no gene match: 4. This CDR3 is built from 14 residues. CDR3 residues: CASSQGALQETQYF. The CDR3 nucleotides are TGTGCCAGCAGCCAGGGGGCCTTACAAGAGACCCAGTACTTC.

This clone was seen a single time. V gene TRBV20-1 combines with J gene TRBJ2-7, with a possible D match to TRBD1 (5 bases). Looked up from germline, CDR1 is DFQATT and CDR2 is SNEGSKA (reference sequence). CDR3 size: 11 residues. V shed 5 bases and J shed 6 bases, with 11 bases lying between them. The CDR3 DNA sequence: TGCAGTGCTCTCAGGGTGTTCGAGCAGTACTTC. It codes for CSALRVFEQYF.

This clone was detected only once. The chain links TRBV27 to TRBJ1-3, with 8 bases identical to TRBD1. Trimming removed 5 bases from V and 0 bases from J; junction bases left unmatched: 9. The germline V gene encodes CDR1 MNHEY and CDR2 SMNVEV (reference sequence). The CDR3 length is 17 residues. Written as DNA, the CDR3 is TGTGCCAGCAGTCCCTGGACAGGGAGGGACTCTGGAAACACCATATATTTT. Protein sequence: CASSPWTGRDSGNTIYF.

V usage is TRBV5-1 and J usage is TRBJ1-2; D is unclear. This CDR3 contains 13 residues. Germline CDR1 reads SGHRS; CDR2 reads YFSETQ. The V gene lost 0 bases and the J gene lost 4 bases, with 7 bases spanning the gap. DNA for the CDR3: TGCGCCAGCAGCTTGGAGGCAGCCTATGGCTACACCTTC. As protein: CASSLEAAYGYTF.

The rearrangement joins TRBV5-1 to TRBJ2-6; no definite D call. This CDR3 is 15 amino acids long. V lost 1 base to trimming and J lost 0 bases, with 5 bases between them. Germline V gene sequence: CDR1 SGHRS, CDR2 YFSETQ. The CDR3 DNA reads as TGCGCCAGCAGCTTGCAAGTCTCTGGGGCCAACGTCCTGACTTTC. This translates into CASSLQVSGANVLTF.